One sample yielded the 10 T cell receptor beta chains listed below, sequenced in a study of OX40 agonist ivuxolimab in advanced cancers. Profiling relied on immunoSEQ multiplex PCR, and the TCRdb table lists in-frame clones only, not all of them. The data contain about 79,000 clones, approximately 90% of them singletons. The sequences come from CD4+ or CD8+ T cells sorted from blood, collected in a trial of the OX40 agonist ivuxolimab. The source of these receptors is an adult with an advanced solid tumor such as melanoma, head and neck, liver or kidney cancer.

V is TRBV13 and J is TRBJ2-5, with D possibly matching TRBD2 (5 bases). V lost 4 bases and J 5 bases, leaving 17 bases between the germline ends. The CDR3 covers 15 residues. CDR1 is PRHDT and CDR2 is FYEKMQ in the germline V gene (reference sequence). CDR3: CASSSPATGWETQYF. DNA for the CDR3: TGTGCCAGCAGCTCGCCGGCCACGGGATGGGAGACCCAGTACTTC.

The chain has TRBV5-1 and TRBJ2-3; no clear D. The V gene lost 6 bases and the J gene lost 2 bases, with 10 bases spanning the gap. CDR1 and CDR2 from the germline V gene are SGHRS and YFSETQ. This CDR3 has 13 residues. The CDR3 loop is CASNLAPTDTQYF. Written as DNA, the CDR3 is TGCGCCAGCAATCTCGCCCCCACAGATACGCAGTATTTT.

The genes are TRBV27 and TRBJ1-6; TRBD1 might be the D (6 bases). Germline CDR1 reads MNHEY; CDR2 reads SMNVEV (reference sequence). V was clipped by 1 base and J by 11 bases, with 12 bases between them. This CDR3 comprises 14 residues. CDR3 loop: CASSLLTGRTPLHF. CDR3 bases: TGTGCCAGCAGTTTATTGACAGGTAGAACACCCCTCCACTTT.

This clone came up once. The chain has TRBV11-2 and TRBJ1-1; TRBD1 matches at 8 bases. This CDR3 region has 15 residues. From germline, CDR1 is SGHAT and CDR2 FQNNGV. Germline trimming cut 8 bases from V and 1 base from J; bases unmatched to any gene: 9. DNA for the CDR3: TGTGCCAGCCGAACAGGGGGGGTTGGGAACACTGAAGCTTTCTTT. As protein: CASRTGGVGNTEAFF. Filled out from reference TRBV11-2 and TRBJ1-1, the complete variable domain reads EAGVAQSPRYKIIEKRQSVAFWCNPISGHATLYWYQQILGQGPKLLIQFQNNGVVDDSQLPKDRFSAERLKGVDSTLKIQPAKLEDSAVYLCASRTGGVGNTEAFFGQGTRLTVV.

In DNA, the CDR3 is TGTGCCAGCAGCTCTAATGAAAAACTGTTTTTT. This encodes CASSSNEKLFF. This rearrangement joins TRBV13 to TRBJ1-4; D not resolved. Germline values: CDR1 PRHDT, CDR2 FYEKMQ (reference sequence). The V gene lost 4 bases and the J gene lost 3 bases, with 0 bases spanning the gap. The CDR3 has 11 amino acids.

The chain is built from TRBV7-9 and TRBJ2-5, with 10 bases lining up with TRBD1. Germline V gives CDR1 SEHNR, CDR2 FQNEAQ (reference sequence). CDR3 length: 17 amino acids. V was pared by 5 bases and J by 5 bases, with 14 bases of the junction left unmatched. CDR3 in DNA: TGTGCCAGCAGCCCACCAGACAGGGGGCAGCTTCGGGAGACCCAGTACTTC. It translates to CASSPPDRGQLRETQYF.

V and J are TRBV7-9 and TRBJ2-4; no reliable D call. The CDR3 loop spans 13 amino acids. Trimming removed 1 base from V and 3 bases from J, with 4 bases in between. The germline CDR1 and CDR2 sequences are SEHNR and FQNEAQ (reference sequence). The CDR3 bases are TGTGCCAGCAGCTTAGGCCTCAAAAACATTCAGTACTTC. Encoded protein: CASSLGLKNIQYF.

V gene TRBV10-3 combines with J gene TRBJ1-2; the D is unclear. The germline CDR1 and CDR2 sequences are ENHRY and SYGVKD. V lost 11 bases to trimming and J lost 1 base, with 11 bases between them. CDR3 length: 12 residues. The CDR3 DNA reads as TGTGCCTCCAACACCCATAACTATGGCTACACCTTC. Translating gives CASNTHNYGYTF.

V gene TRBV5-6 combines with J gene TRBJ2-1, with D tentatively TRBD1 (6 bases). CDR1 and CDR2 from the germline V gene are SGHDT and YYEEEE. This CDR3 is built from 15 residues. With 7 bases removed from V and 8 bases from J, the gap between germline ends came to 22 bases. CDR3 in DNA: TGTGCCAGCCTACAGGGTGGATTGATGGGTTATGAGCAGTTCTTC. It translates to CASLQGGLMGYEQFF.

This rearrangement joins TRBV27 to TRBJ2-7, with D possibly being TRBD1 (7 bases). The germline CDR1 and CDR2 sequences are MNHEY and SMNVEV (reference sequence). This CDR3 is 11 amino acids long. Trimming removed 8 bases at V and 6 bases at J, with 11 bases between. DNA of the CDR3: TGTGCCAGCCTCAGGGGGGCCGAGCAGTACTTC. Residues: CASLRGAEQYF.